The 16 T cell receptor beta chains presented below share a single source sample, sequenced in a study of post-analysis software for immune sequencing data. General study points: Patients used several TRBV segments, including TRBV5-6, TRBV5-1 and TRBV20-1, more often than controls.

Antigen specificity for these receptors is unknown. The library was made from cDNA and included unique molecular identifiers. TCRdb fed the PCR reads into MiXCR, producing one record per CDR3 protein. Here the sample spans 600,000 to 700,000 distinct CDR3 sequences, 59% being singletons. The sequenced material came from blood. The receptors derive from a girl aged 2-10 years with multiple sclerosis.

The chain links TRBV10-3 to TRBJ2-7, with 9 bases lining up with TRBD1. Per the germline V gene, CDR1 is ENHRY and CDR2 is SYGVKD. Germline trimming cut 0 bases from V and 3 bases from J; bases unmatched to any gene: 6. The CDR3 has 16 residues. The CDR3 DNA is TGTGCCATCAGTGAGTCACCGGACAGGGGTATCTACGAGCAGTACTTC. It codes for CAISESPDRGIYEQYF.

In regard to this clonotype: The junction departs from the called germline gene at one end, perhaps through a read error. The chain is built from TRBV29-1 and TRBJ2-3; 15 bases fit TRBD2. Germline V gene sequence: CDR1 SQVTM, CDR2 ANQGSEA. CDR3 length: 16 residues. This CDR3 is CSVVLGLAGGQGTRYF. The CDR3 coding sequence is TGCAGCGTTGTCCTCGGACTAGCGGGGGGGCAGGGTACGCGGTATTTT.

This CDR3 reads CASLRSGTGAYLAKNIQYF. The CDR3 DNA follows: TGTGCCAGTCTACGCTCCGGGACAGGGGCGTACCTAGCCAAAAACATTCAGTACTTC. The chain is built from TRBV12-3 or TRBV12-4 and TRBJ2-4; 10 nucleotides align to TRBD1. V lost 9 bases and J lost 0; bases outside the gene matches: 17. The CDR3 is 19 amino acids.

The V and J genes are TRBV2 and TRBJ2-1; TRBD1 agrees at 8 bases. Germline V gives CDR1 SNHLY, CDR2 FYNNEI. V gave up 6 bases and J gave up 0 bases; unmatched junction bases: 7. The length of the CDR3 is 16 residues. The CDR3 here is CASRDRGSVSYNEQFF. The CDR3 DNA is TGTGCCAGCAGAGACAGGGGATCGGTCTCCTACAATGAGCAGTTCTTC.

In regard to this clonotype: Mismatch with germline at one junction end may stem from a read error. The V and J genes are TRBV12-3 or TRBV12-4 and TRBJ2-5, with 8 positions matching TRBD2. The CDR3 has 14 amino acids. The CDR3 is CANSSLAVRETQYF. Here the CDR3 DNA reads TGTGCCAACAGTTCACTAGCGGTACGAGAGACCCAGTACTTC.

The chain has TRBV7-2 and TRBJ2-5; possibly TRBD2 for D (6 bases). The CDR3 is 17 amino acids. The V end was cut by 0 bases, the J end by 5 bases, with 19 bases between. Germline CDR1 is SGHTA and CDR2 is FQGNSA. The CDR3 nucleotides read TGTGCCAGCAGCTTAGCGCGGGTCGGGGGAAATAGTGAGACCCAGTACTTC. Protein product: CASSLARVGGNSETQYF.

This clonotype was seen once. J is TRBJ2-1 and V is TRBV12-3 or TRBV12-4; 14 nucleotides line up with TRBD2. V was pared by 5 bases and J by 7 bases, with 16 bases of the junction left unmatched. The CDR3 runs 19 residues. CDR3 bases: TGTGCCAGCAGTGTAACAGTGGGACTAGCGGGAGACCCGGGGAATGAGCAGTTCTTC. Translated, it gives CASSVTVGLAGDPGNEQFF.

The chain couples TRBV29-1 to TRBJ1-1, with D perhaps TRBD1 (6 bases). The CDR3 extends over 13 amino acids. Germline loops: CDR1 SQVTM, CDR2 ANQGSEA. The V and J ends lost 6 bases and 1 base respectively, with 12 bases between them. CDR3 nucleotide sequence: TGCAGCGTATTAGGACAGCAGAACACTGAAGCTTTCTTT. This encodes CSVLGQQNTEAFF.

This chain connects TRBV25-1 to TRBJ1-1, with a weak D call TRBD1 (6 bases). This CDR3 contains 14 residues. In germline, CDR1 is MGHDK, CDR2 SYGVNS. V was trimmed by 5 bases and J by 1 base, leaving 11 bases between them. Here the CDR3 DNA reads TGTGCCAGCAGTCTTTGGACAGAGAACACTGAAGCTTTCTTT. This sequence encodes CASSLWTENTEAFF.

This clonotype has only a few counts. J is TRBJ2-1 and V is TRBV7-6; 10 bases are shared with TRBD2. The CDR3 sequence is 16 residues long. Trimming removed 4 bases from V and 1 base from J; junction bases left unmatched: 4. Germline assignment: CDR1 SGHVS and CDR2 FNYEAQ. This CDR3 reads CASSSGLADSYNEQFF. DNA for the CDR3: TGTGCCAGCAGCTCCGGACTAGCGGATTCCTACAATGAGCAGTTCTTC.

This clonotype was seen more than once but under ten times. This sequence joins TRBV5-5 and TRBJ2-4, with D perhaps being TRBD1 or TRBD2 (5 bases each). Deletions cut 5 bases from V and 2 bases from J, with 11 bases between. This CDR3 has 14 amino acids. Germline assignment: CDR1 SGHKS and CDR2 YYEKEE (reference sequence). CDR3 nucleotide sequence: TGTGCCAGCAGTTGGGACCAACCCAAAAACATTCAGTACTTC. It encodes CASSWDQPKNIQYF.

This clonotype was seen more than once but under ten times. J is TRBJ2-3 and V is TRBV7-6; possibly TRBD1 for D (6 bases). V lost 4 bases, J lost 3 bases, and 14 bases lay in between. Germline CDR1 is SGHVS and CDR2 is FNYEAQ. The CDR3 is made up of 15 amino acids. This CDR3 is CASSYQQGSTDTQYF. The CDR3 nucleotides are TGTGCCAGCAGCTACCAACAGGGATCGACAGATACGCAGTATTTT. Based on the CDR3 plus reference TRBV7-6 and TRBJ2-3, the full variable domain is GAGVSQSPRYKVTKRGQDVALRCDPISGHVSLYWYRQALGQGPEFLTYFNYEAQQDKSGLPNDRFSAERPEGSISTLTIQRTEQRDSAMYRCASSYQQGSTDTQYFGPGTRLTVL.

This clonotype was seen just once. Germline is not matched at one junction end, which may reflect a read error. The chain combines TRBV29-1 with TRBJ2-7, with D possibly being TRBD1 (5 bases). The J call may not be correct, given that the DNA end is closer to TRBJ2-5. The CDR3 is 13 amino acids. Germline loops: CDR1 SQVTM, CDR2 ANQGSEA. The CDR3 loop is CGVAKGASETQYF. The CDR3 coding sequence is TGCGGCGTTGCTAAAGGGGCCTCAGAGACCCAGTACTTC.

This clonotype was found a few times. The rearrangement links TRBV29-1 to TRBJ2-4; the D is unclear. CDR3 length: 14 amino acids. Germline CDR1 is SQVTM and CDR2 is ANQGSEA. Trimming took 0 bases from V and 5 from J, leaving 11 bases between them. CDR3 residues: CSVEDSKTENIQYF. The DNA for the CDR3 is TGCAGCGTTGAAGATTCCAAAACAGAAAACATTCAGTACTTC.

V gene TRBV11-2 combines with J gene TRBJ2-1; tentatively, D is TRBD2 (5 bases). This CDR3 is 15 amino acids long. Trimming removed 4 bases at V and 3 bases at J, with 13 bases between. Germline CDR1 SGHAT, CDR2 FQNNGV. The CDR3 loop reads CASSSPKGSYNEQFF. The CDR3 coding sequence is TGTGCCAGCAGCTCGCCGAAAGGGAGCTACAATGAGCAGTTCTTC.

V and J are TRBV12-3 or TRBV12-4 and TRBJ1-5, with D tentatively TRBD1 (5 bases). The CDR3 covers 14 residues. V dropped 4 bases and J dropped 3 bases, with 10 bases sitting between them. CDR3 loop: CASSSHRNNQPQHF. The CDR3 nucleotides are TGTGCCAGCAGTTCTCACAGGAACAATCAGCCCCAGCATTTT.